These T cell receptor beta chains were read from a single sample in a study of cytomegalovirus exposure and HLA in healthy donors. Libraries were prepared by immunoSEQ multiplex PCR; TCRdb keeps only in-frame clonotypes and omits some of them. The table shows around 150,000 clones, with 75% occurring only once. Specimen: PBMCs. The receptors here all came from a woman aged 40 to 50 in good health and CMV-seropositive. CDR3s include the opening cysteine and the closing phenylalanine or tryptophan. Fields, in order: CDR3 DNA, CDR3 protein, clone size, D gene, V gene, J gene. A D gene is named only where the DNA matches it firmly. A clone size is listed for some rows: how often the clone was seen (once, few, many), or a class if it is expanded.

TGTGCCATCAGTGTAGGACTTTTTGCCGCCAATGAGCAGTTCTTC	CAISVGLFAANEQFF	.	.	TRBV10-3	TRBJ2-1
TGTGCCAGCAGTACAGGGGATAACTATGGCTACACCTTC	CASSTGDNYGYTF	.	TRBD1	TRBV28	TRBJ1-2
TGTGCCAGCAGCTTGTCAGGGGCCAGGGCCAACTATGGCTACACCTTC	CASSLSGARANYGYTF	.	.	TRBV5-4	TRBJ1-2
TGTGCCAGCAGCCGACAGGGGTACGAGCAGTACTTC	CASSRQGYEQYF	.	TRBD1	TRBV2	TRBJ2-7
TGTGCCAGCAGTCTGACCCGGGGAACTAATGAAAAACTGTTTTTT	CASSLTRGTNEKLFF	.	.	TRBV2	TRBJ1-4
TGTGCCAGCTCAGTCATAGACAATGAGCAGTTCTTC	CASSVIDNEQFF	.	.	TRBV18	TRBJ2-1
TGCAGCGTTGAGCGAGGCGGGACCTACGAGCAGTACTTC	CSVERGGTYEQYF	.	.	TRBV29-1	TRBJ2-7
TGTGCCAGCACCACTCGACAGGGGTCCCGCTACGAGCAGTACTTC	CASTTRQGSRYEQYF	.	TRBD1	TRBV6-6	TRBJ2-7
TGTGCCAGCAGCTTAGATGCCAGGGGTGAAGCTTTCTTT	CASSLDARGEAFF	.	.	TRBV7-6	TRBJ1-1
TGTGCCAGCAGTGTTGGCGGGAGTAAGGATACGCAGTATTTT	CASSVGGSKDTQYF	many	TRBD2	TRBV6-1	TRBJ2-3
TGTGCCAGCAGCCTATTAAATCAGCCCCAGCATTTT	CASSLLNQPQHF	few	.	TRBV5-8	TRBJ1-5
TGTGCCAGCAGCGAGGTATCGGGAGGTAGTTACAATGAGCAGTTCTTC	CASSEVSGGSYNEQFF	.	TRBD2	TRBV4-2	TRBJ2-1
TGCGCCAGCAGCCCCCGACAGCTAGCGGGGACAGATACGCAGTATTTT	CASSPRQLAGTDTQYF	.	TRBD2	TRBV4-1	TRBJ2-3
TGTGCCAGCAGTCCGTACTTGACAGGGCGAAGCTATGGCTACACCTTC	CASSPYLTGRSYGYTF	once	TRBD1	TRBV27	TRBJ1-2
TGTGCCAGCAGTTTAACGCGGACAGGGCAAGTTTCGGAGAGCAATCAGCCCCAGCATTTT	CASSLTRTGQVSESNQPQHF	few	TRBD1	TRBV28	TRBJ1-5
TGTGCCAGCAGTTCCTCGACTAGCGGGAGGAGAAATGAGCAGTTCTTC	CASSSSTSGRRNEQFF	.	TRBD2	TRBV28	TRBJ2-1
TGTGCCAGCAGCTTACTTAGATGGGAGCAGTTCTTC	CASSLLRWEQFF	.	.	TRBV11-1	TRBJ2-1
TGTGCCAGCAGCTTGGGGACTTCCTATTACAATGAGCAGTTCTTC	CASSLGTSYYNEQFF	.	.	TRBV7-2	TRBJ2-1
TGCAGCGTTGAAGGTTGGGGCGACAGGAGCACAGATACGCAGTATTTT	CSVEGWGDRSTDTQYF	few	.	TRBV29-1	TRBJ2-3
TGCAGCAGTTTGAGTGGAGGGGGCACAGATACGCAGTATTTT	CSSLSGGGTDTQYF	.	.	TRBV29-1	TRBJ2-3
TGTGCCAGCGAAACTAGATTAAGCAATGAGCAGTTCTTC	CASETRLSNEQFF	.	.	TRBV5-4	TRBJ2-1
TGTGCCAGCAGACAGACCGACCCGTTGAACACCATATATTTT	CASRQTDPLNTIYF	.	.	TRBV11-2	TRBJ1-3
TGTGCCAGCAGCTTATTGCAGGGAACCGGGGAGCTGTTTTTT	CASSLLQGTGELFF	.	.	TRBV7-9	TRBJ2-2
TGTGCCACGTCCGGGACTAGCGGCAACAATGAGCAGTTCTTC	CATSGTSGNNEQFF	.	TRBD2	TRBV7-9	TRBJ2-1
TGTGCTAGCAGCCCGCAGGCGGGAGGTAACACCGGGGAGCTGTTTTTT	CASSPQAGGNTGELFF	.	TRBD2	TRBV7-7	TRBJ2-2
TGTGCCAGCAGCTTGGGCGGGAGGGCCGTATACGAGCAGTACTTC	CASSLGGRAVYEQYF	.	TRBD2	TRBV5-4	TRBJ2-7
TGTGCCAGCGCCCGGGACAGGGGGACAAATGAGCAGTTCTTC	CASARDRGTNEQFF	.	TRBD1	TRBV2	TRBJ2-1
TGCGCCAGCAGCCGGGACAGTGAAGCCTACGAGCAGTACTTC	CASSRDSEAYEQYF	.	TRBD1	TRBV5-1	TRBJ2-7
TGTGCCAGCAGCTTGGTTGGAGCGGAGCTCTCTGGAAACACCATATATTTT	CASSLVGAELSGNTIYF	once	.	TRBV5-6	TRBJ1-3
TGCGCCAGCAGCCAAGGGATAATCCGGGGTGGTGGGAGAGAGCAGTACTTC	CASSQGIIRGGGREQYF	.	.	TRBV4-1	TRBJ2-7
TGTGCCAGCAGTTTATGGGCAAGGCGTAGCGAAGGGAATGGCTACACCTTC	CASSLWARRSEGNGYTF	.	.	TRBV28	TRBJ1-2
TGTGCCAGCAGCTTTCGACAGGCCTGGACCAACGTCCTGACTTTC	CASSFRQAWTNVLTF	.	.	TRBV5-6	TRBJ2-6
TGTGCCAGCAGTGAAGCGGGGGATTCCTACGAGCAGTACTTC	CASSEAGDSYEQYF	.	TRBD2	TRBV25-1	TRBJ2-7
TGTGCCAGCAGTTTAACTGTCTACCGGGGACAGGGGGCACGGGAGCAGTACTTC	CASSLTVYRGQGAREQYF	.	TRBD1	TRBV28	TRBJ2-7
TGTGCCAGCAGCCAAGCCGGGGACTTTTCCTACGAGCAGTACTTC	CASSQAGDFSYEQYF	once	.	TRBV14	TRBJ2-7
TGTGCCAGCAGCTTGGCGGGGGAGGGCCTCGGGCTAGCCAAAAACATTCAGTACTTC	CASSLAGEGLGLAKNIQYF	.	TRBD2	TRBV5-4	TRBJ2-4
TGCGCCAGCAGCCAAGGTTGGGCAGGGGGCTCCTACGAGCAGTACTTC	CASSQGWAGGSYEQYF	.	TRBD1	TRBV4-3	TRBJ2-7
TGTGCCAGCAGCTCTAGCGGGAGTGTATACAATGAGCAGTTCTTC	CASSSSGSVYNEQFF	.	TRBD2	TRBV11-3	TRBJ2-1
TGTGCCACACAAGATGACAGGTTCACTTTCACAGATACGCAGTATTTT	CATQDDRFTFTDTQYF	.	.	TRBV2	TRBJ2-3
TGTGCCAGCGAGGACGGCATCAGGGGCGTACCTAGGGAGCAGTACTTC	CASEDGIRGVPREQYF	.	.	TRBV6-6	TRBJ2-7
TGTGCCAGCACCGATACTAGCGGGGGGTCCTACAATGAGCAGTTCTTC	CASTDTSGGSYNEQFF	few	TRBD2	TRBV7-6	TRBJ2-1
TGCGCCAGCAGCTTGGCGACAGGGGCCACCGGGGAGCTGTTTTTT	CASSLATGATGELFF	.	TRBD1	TRBV5-1	TRBJ2-2
TGCAGCGTTGAAATGAGCACAGGGGGCGTCTATGGCTACACCTTC	CSVEMSTGGVYGYTF	.	TRBD1	TRBV29-1	TRBJ1-2
TGCGCCAGCAGTAGCCCCCGACTAGGTGGGTTGGAGACCCAGTACTTC	CASSSPRLGGLETQYF	.	.	TRBV5-1	TRBJ2-5
TGTGCCAGCAGCTTGGACCAGGATGAGCAGTTCTTC	CASSLDQDEQFF	once	.	TRBV5-4	TRBJ2-1
TGTGCCAGTAGGATAGCGGGAGGGCAAAAGAATGAGCAGTTCTTC	CASRIAGGQKNEQFF	.	TRBD2	TRBV19	TRBJ2-1
TGTGCCAGCCAGACTAGAGAGACCCAGTACTTC	CASQTRETQYF	once	.	TRBV6-6	TRBJ2-5
TGTGCCAGCAGTCAGATGGGCTATGTTAGTGAGCAGTTCTTC	CASSQMGYVSEQFF	.	.	TRBV27	TRBJ2-1
TGTGCCAGCAGCATAGGGACGGGGGGAAACACCGGGGAGCTGTTTTTT	CASSIGTGGNTGELFF	.	TRBD2	TRBV7-3	TRBJ2-2
TGTGCCAGCAGCTTAGATGGGGGGAGGGCAAATGAGCAGTTCTTC	CASSLDGGRANEQFF	.	TRBD2	TRBV11-3	TRBJ2-1
TGTGCCAGCAGTGTCGCAGGGGGCCACGAGCAGTACTTC	CASSVAGGHEQYF	few	TRBD1	TRBV25-1	TRBJ2-7
TGTGCCAGCAATTTACAGGGTATCAACACCGGGGAGCTGTTTTTT	CASNLQGINTGELFF	once	.	TRBV19	TRBJ2-2
TGTGCCAGCAGTGCACAGGGCCTCAGGAACGAGCAGTACTTC	CASSAQGLRNEQYF	.	.	TRBV2	TRBJ2-7
TGTGCCAGCAGTTCACCTGCGACTAGCGGGAGGGCCGCGGCGCAGTATTTT	CASSSPATSGRAAAQYF	.	TRBD2	TRBV11-2	TRBJ2-3
TGTGCCAGCAGCTTAGTTAGCGGCTCGAACACCGGGGAGCTGTTTTTT	CASSLVSGSNTGELFF	.	.	TRBV7-8	TRBJ2-2
TGCGCCAGCCGACTCCGGTACAGGGCTAAAGCTGAAGCTTTCTTT	CASRLRYRAKAEAFF	.	.	TRBV4-3	TRBJ1-1
TGTGCCAGCAGTCTCATAGGACAGGGGGCCCAAACTAATGAAAAACTGTTTTTT	CASSLIGQGAQTNEKLFF	.	TRBD1	TRBV28	TRBJ1-4
TGTGCCAGCGGGACTCCCAATGCCTACAATGAGCAGTTCTTC	CASGTPNAYNEQFF	.	.	TRBV6-5	TRBJ2-1
TGTGCCAGCGGGCGACAGAGCATGAACACTGAAGCTTTCTTT	CASGRQSMNTEAFF	.	.	TRBV7-8	TRBJ1-1
TGTGCCAGCAGCCTGGGACAGGGGGATTTCGGGGAGCTGTTTTTT	CASSLGQGDFGELFF	few	TRBD1	TRBV11-1	TRBJ2-2